The rows below give T cell receptor beta chains drawn from one sample of a study of blood T cells in healthy people across ages. TCRdb fed the 5' RACE reads into MiXCR, producing one record per CDR3 protein. The sample contains more than 750,000 distinct CDR3 sequences, about 28% of which appear only once. The same sample was also studied in work on T cells of mothers and their children.

The sample was blood. These receptor sequences come from a woman between 40 and 55 years old in good health. The CDR3 runs from the conserved cysteine through the conserved F or W. The order of the fields is J gene, D gene, clone size, V gene, CDR3 protein, CDR3 DNA. The D gene is left open where the match is weak. Clone size, where shown, is once, few, many, or a class for clones that have expanded.

j_gene: TRBJ2-1
d_gene: TRBD2
abundance: many
v_gene: TRBV24-1
CDR3aa: CATSETGTSGGARSVQFF
CDR3nt: TGTGCCACCAGTGAGACCGGGACTAGCGGGGGGGCCCGGTCGGTGCAGTTCTTC

j_gene: TRBJ1-2
d_gene: -
abundance: few
v_gene: TRBV12-3/TRBV12-4
CDR3aa: CASSPSGYTENYGYTF
CDR3nt: TGTGCTAGCAGCCCTTCGGGCTACACGGAGAACTATGGCTACACCTTC

j_gene: TRBJ2-1
d_gene: TRBD1
abundance: -
v_gene: TRBV12-5
CDR3aa: CASGLGGPSYNEQFF
CDR3nt: TGTGCTAGTGGGTTAGGGGGCCCTTCCTACAATGAGCAGTTCTTC

j_gene: TRBJ2-3
d_gene: TRBD1
abundance: -
v_gene: TRBV18
CDR3aa: CASSPGQSRTNTQYF
CDR3nt: TGTGCCAGCTCACCGGGACAGTCCCGCACAAATACGCAGTATTTT

j_gene: TRBJ2-3
d_gene: -
abundance: many
v_gene: TRBV7-3
CDR3aa: CASSFQGTRNTDTQYF
CDR3nt: TGTGCCAGCAGCTTCCAGGGGACCCGGAACACAGATACGCAGTATTTT

j_gene: TRBJ2-7
d_gene: -
abundance: many
v_gene: TRBV28
CDR3aa: CASSRPTVTSSYEQYF
CDR3nt: TGTGCCAGCAGTCGACCGACAGTCACCAGCTCCTACGAGCAGTACTTC

j_gene: TRBJ2-4
d_gene: TRBD2
abundance: -
v_gene: TRBV29-1
CDR3aa: CSVEIVGLAGAAKNIQYF
CDR3nt: TGCAGCGTTGAAATTGTCGGACTAGCGGGGGCCGCCAAAAACATTCAGTACTTC

j_gene: TRBJ2-5
d_gene: TRBD2
abundance: many
v_gene: TRBV7-6
CDR3aa: CASSLGGASGGQETQYF
CDR3nt: TGTGCCAGCAGCTTAGGGGGGGCTAGCGGGGGTCAAGAGACCCAGTACTTC

j_gene: TRBJ2-1
d_gene: TRBD2
abundance: -
v_gene: TRBV5-1
CDR3aa: CASSLASGGPNEQFF
CDR3nt: TGCGCCAGCAGCTTGGCGTCGGGGGGGCCGAATGAGCAGTTCTTC

j_gene: TRBJ2-7
d_gene: TRBD2
abundance: -
v_gene: TRBV27
CDR3aa: CASSPRLAGGDNEQYF
CDR3nt: TGTGCCAGCAGTCCCAGACTAGCGGGGGGAGACAATGAGCAGTACTTC

j_gene: TRBJ2-5
d_gene: -
abundance: many
v_gene: TRBV28
CDR3aa: CASSLGDRRATQYF
CDR3nt: TGTGCCAGCAGTTTAGGCGACCGCAGAGCGACCCAGTACTTC

j_gene: TRBJ2-2
d_gene: -
abundance: few
v_gene: TRBV2
CDR3aa: CASSRSGGPGSTGELFF
CDR3nt: TGTGCCAGCAGTCGGAGTGGTGGCCCGGGAAGCACCGGGGAGCTGTTTTTT

j_gene: TRBJ1-2
d_gene: TRBD1
abundance: many
v_gene: TRBV10-3
CDR3aa: CAIMPGATGDGYTF
CDR3nt: TGTGCCATCATGCCCGGAGCGACAGGGGATGGCTACACCTTC

j_gene: TRBJ1-2
d_gene: TRBD1
abundance: many
v_gene: TRBV12-3/TRBV12-4
CDR3aa: CASSFGQGVGGYTF
CDR3nt: TGTGCCAGCAGTTTCGGACAGGGAGTAGGTGGCTACACCTTC

j_gene: TRBJ1-3
d_gene: TRBD1
abundance: -
v_gene: TRBV20-1
CDR3aa: CSATSGTGSGNTIYF
CDR3nt: TGCAGTGCTACCTCCGGGACAGGGTCTGGAAACACCATATATTTT

j_gene: TRBJ1-4
d_gene: -
abundance: -
v_gene: TRBV20-1
CDR3aa: CSAPAAGRVEKLFF
CDR3nt: TGCAGTGCTCCGGCAGCGGGGCGGGTTGAAAAACTGTTTTTT

j_gene: TRBJ2-3
d_gene: -
abundance: -
v_gene: TRBV6-5
CDR3aa: CASSYVGAGSTDAQYF
CDR3nt: TGTGCCAGCAGTTACGTGGGAGCGGGCAGCACAGATGCGCAGTATTTT

j_gene: TRBJ1-1
d_gene: -
abundance: -
v_gene: TRBV18
CDR3aa: CASSPLRSNTEAFF
CDR3nt: TGTGCCAGCTCACCACTTCGGTCGAACACTGAAGCTTTCTTT

j_gene: TRBJ2-2
d_gene: -
abundance: few
v_gene: TRBV7-2
CDR3aa: CASSLSRNTGELFF
CDR3nt: TGTGCCAGCAGCTTATCCCGGAACACCGGGGAGCTGTTTTTT

j_gene: TRBJ2-5
d_gene: -
abundance: many
v_gene: TRBV7-9
CDR3aa: CASSLAGSAETQYF
CDR3nt: TGTGCCAGCAGCTTAGCAGGGAGCGCTGAGACCCAGTACTTC

j_gene: TRBJ2-3
d_gene: TRBD2
abundance: -
v_gene: TRBV7-9
CDR3aa: CASATSGAEDTQYF
CDR3nt: TGTGCCAGCGCCACTAGCGGGGCGGAAGATACGCAGTATTTT

j_gene: TRBJ1-5
d_gene: TRBD1
abundance: -
v_gene: TRBV2
CDR3aa: CASSEDPWTGEGSNQPQHF
CDR3nt: TGTGCCAGCAGTGAAGACCCCTGGACAGGGGAGGGTAGCAATCAGCCCCAGCATTTT

j_gene: TRBJ1-4
d_gene: -
abundance: -
v_gene: TRBV11-2
CDR3aa: CASSLLLRQDNEKLFF
CDR3nt: TGTGCCAGCAGCTTATTATTGCGGCAGGATAATGAAAAACTGTTTTTT

j_gene: TRBJ2-2
d_gene: TRBD2
abundance: -
v_gene: TRBV12-3/TRBV12-4
CDR3aa: CASSSWGGLRATGELFF
CDR3nt: TGTGCCAGCAGTTCCTGGGGGGGGTTGAGGGCCACCGGGGAGCTGTTTTTT

j_gene: TRBJ2-3
d_gene: TRBD2
abundance: -
v_gene: TRBV7-2
CDR3aa: CASRLRSGGSDTQYF
CDR3nt: TGTGCCAGCAGACTTCGGTCGGGAGGGTCAGATACGCAGTATTTT

j_gene: TRBJ1-2
d_gene: TRBD1
abundance: many
v_gene: TRBV29-1
CDR3aa: CSVQTSGGWYGYTF
CDR3nt: TGCAGCGTCCAGACCTCAGGGGGCTGGTATGGCTACACCTTC

j_gene: TRBJ1-1
d_gene: -
abundance: -
v_gene: TRBV6-2/TRBV6-3
CDR3aa: CASSGGIEAFF
CDR3nt: TGTGCCAGCTCGGGGGGTATTGAAGCTTTCTTT

j_gene: TRBJ2-2
d_gene: -
abundance: -
v_gene: TRBV5-1
CDR3aa: CASSLALQGTGELFF
CDR3nt: TGCGCCAGCAGCTTGGCTCTACAGGGTACCGGGGAGCTGTTTTTT

j_gene: TRBJ1-5
d_gene: -
abundance: -
v_gene: TRBV18
CDR3aa: CASSPQQAEPQHF
CDR3nt: TGTGCCAGCTCACCACAACAGGCAGAGCCCCAGCATTTT

j_gene: TRBJ2-1
d_gene: -
abundance: many
v_gene: TRBV27
CDR3aa: CASSSTGTINEQFF
CDR3nt: TGTGCCAGCAGTTCGACCGGGACGATCAATGAGCAGTTCTTC

j_gene: TRBJ2-3
d_gene: TRBD2
abundance: few
v_gene: TRBV12-3/TRBV12-4
CDR3aa: CASSFLRGVTDTQYF
CDR3nt: TGTGCCAGCAGTTTCCTGCGGGGGGTCACAGATACGCAGTATTTT

j_gene: TRBJ2-2
d_gene: TRBD2
abundance: -
v_gene: TRBV20-1
CDR3aa: CSARTITSGGAPGELFF
CDR3nt: TGCAGTGCTAGAACCATCACTAGCGGGGGGGCCCCCGGGGAGCTGTTTTTT

j_gene: TRBJ2-5
d_gene: -
abundance: many
v_gene: TRBV7-9
CDR3aa: CASSLVAARDQETQYF
CDR3nt: TGTGCCAGCAGCTTAGTGGCGGCCAGGGACCAAGAGACCCAGTACTTC